The 8 T cell receptor beta chains reported below all come from one sample, sequenced in a study of blood T cell repertoires in COVID-19. The assay was immunoSEQ multiplex PCR, and TCRdb's table has in-frame clones only and misses some. The table has 90,000 to 120,000 clones, 88% seen once. Sequencing was performed on peripheral blood. These receptors all come from a woman aged 55-69 years with acute or convalescent COVID-19.

The V and J genes are TRBV3-1 (or the pseudogene TRBV3-2) and TRBJ2-3; 11 positions agree with TRBD1. The V gene end was trimmed by 6 bases and the J gene end by 6 bases; junction bases not matched to a gene: 8. This CDR3 comprises 15 residues. CDR1 is LGHDT, CDR2 YNNKEL, per germline (reference sequence). CDR3 nucleotides: TGTGCCAGCAGGCCCAGGACAGGGGGCTTGGATACGCAGTATTTT. Residues: CASRPRTGGLDTQYF.

The rearrangement uses TRBV28 and TRBJ1-5; no clear D. This CDR3 comprises 12 residues. Germline V gene lookup returns CDR1 MDHEN and CDR2 SYDVKM. V was shortened by 8 bases and J by 5 bases, with 10 bases between the two germline ends. The CDR3 here is CASHSPYQPQHF. CDR3 DNA: TGTGCCAGCCACAGCCCATATCAGCCCCAGCATTTT.

This clone was detected once. This chain joins TRBV27 and TRBJ2-5, with 7 bases aligning to TRBD1. Germline CDR1 reads MNHEY; CDR2 reads SMNVEV (reference sequence). J lost 1 base, V lost 5 bases, and 7 bases had no gene match. This CDR3 has 15 amino acids. The CDR3 loop reads CASSPGQAGQETQYF. CDR3 bases: TGTGCCAGCAGTCCCGGACAGGCGGGCCAAGAGACCCAGTACTTC.

The chain employs TRBV19 and TRBJ2-6; 7 bases line up with TRBD1. Germline V lookup: CDR1 LNHDA, CDR2 SQIVND (reference sequence). The CDR3 totals 17 residues. V dropped 5 bases and J dropped 1; count of bases not matched to a gene: 8. The chain's CDR3 is CASSPATGQSGANVLTF. CDR3 in DNA: TGTGCCAGTAGTCCAGCGACAGGGCAGTCTGGGGCCAACGTCCTGACTTTC.

This chain links TRBV7-9 with TRBJ2-5, with 8 bases that match TRBD1. The CDR3 extends over 12 amino acids. J gave up 4 bases and V 8 bases, and 3 bases lay outside the gene matches. The germline gives CDR1 SEHNR, CDR2 FQNEAQ (reference sequence). CDR3 nucleotide sequence: TGTGCCAGCGTTACAGGGGGAGAGACCCAGTACTTC. Translated, it gives CASVTGGETQYF. Looking up the rest from reference TRBV7-9 and TRBJ2-5 gives the full variable domain: DTGVSQNPRHKITKRGQNVTFRCDPISEHNRLYWYRQTLGQGPEFLTYFQNEAQLEKSRLLSDRFSAERPKGSFSTLEIQRTEQGDSAMYLCASVTGGETQYFGPGTRLLVL.

The chain links TRBV11-3 to TRBJ2-7, with TRBD2 matching over 11 bases. Trimming removed 5 bases from V and 9 bases from J; junction bases left unmatched: 12. This CDR3 comprises 15 residues. The germline V gene has CDR1 SGHNT and CDR2 YENEEA. The CDR3 bases are TGTGCCAGCAGCCCTACTAGCGGGGGTGCCTTGGGGCAGTACGTC. This translates into CASSPTSGGALGQYV.

The rearrangement links TRBV6-5 to TRBJ2-7, with D tentatively TRBD1 (6 bases). Germline V lookup: CDR1 MNHEY, CDR2 SVGAGI. CDR3 length: 13 amino acids. Trimming shortened V by 5 bases and J by 1 base, and 9 bases separated the two germline ends. The CDR3 is CASSRTASYEQYV. The CDR3 region has the DNA TGTGCCAGCAGTCGGACAGCATCCTACGAGCAGTACGTC.

This chain uses TRBV29-1 with TRBJ1-2, with TRBD1 identical over 8 bases. Germline V gene data show CDR1 as SQVTM and CDR2 as ANQGSEA. With 5 bases clipped from V and 8 bases from J, the junction kept 10 bases outside the gene matches. The CDR3 contains 13 residues. The CDR3 sequence is CSVLATGARGYTF. For the CDR3, the DNA is TGCAGCGTTCTTGCGACAGGGGCGAGGGGCTACACCTTC.